The clone carrying this T cell receptor (beta chain) was observed a handful of times. Its antigen is undetermined. The ViraFEST assay expanded antigen-specific CD4+ T cells with viral peptide pools before sequencing. When ten to eleven days of culture had elapsed, CD4+ T cells were isolated. Testing of the vaccine recipients showed negative nucleocapsid antibodies and no prior SARS-CoV-2 infection. Two million PBMC were seeded per well and grown in the presence of around 10 IU/ml IL-2 and about 10 ug/ml peptides. IL-2 medium was substituted for half the medium on days 3 and 7. The record originates from a study of vaccination effects on CD4 cells after COVID-19. Study at large: Participants received two doses of either the BNT162b2 or mRNA-1273 vaccine.

Assay: immunoSEQ multiplex PCR; the TCRdb copy retains only in-frame clones and omits some. The sample consists of 20,000 to 25,000 clones, 75% of them appearing once. Germline V gene sequence: CDR1 LGHNA, CDR2 YNFKEQ. The V end lost 0 bases, the J end lost 8 bases, and 13 bases lay between the germline ends. The CDR3 consists of 14 residues. General study points: Clones from infection and from vaccination both contracted markedly late after vaccination.

The genes are TRBV4-2 and TRBJ1-2; D remains unclear. The source is a human donor who received a COVID-19 vaccine. This specimen was CD4+ T cells from PBMCs cultured with HCoV-NL63 spike peptides, taken before COVID-19 vaccination. The CDR3 loop is CASSQDITAGGYTF. The DNA for the CDR3 is TGTGCCAGCAGCCAAGATATCACGGCAGGAGGCTACACCTTC.